The next 2 T cell receptor beta chains were all read from a single sample in a study of blood T cell repertoires in COVID-19. This table comes from immunoSEQ multiplex PCR, and its TCRdb copy is limited to in-frame clones, with some not included. The data show some 70,000 clones, just over 85% seen once. The sample taken for sequencing was peripheral blood. Receptors were obtained from a man aged 45-65 years with active COVID-19.

The chain links TRBV7-9 to TRBJ2-7; possibly TRBD1 for D (6 bases). Germline CDR1 is SEHNR and CDR2 is FQNEAQ (reference sequence). The V and J ends lost 2 bases and 2 bases respectively, with 10 bases between them. This CDR3 spans 14 amino acids. The CDR3 DNA reads as TGTGCCAGCAGCTTATCCGGGACACCCTACGAGCAGTACGTC. Its protein is CASSLSGTPYEQYV.

The DNA of the CDR3 is TGTGCCAGCAGTCTCGGACAGGGGAACACTGAAGCTTTCTTT. Its protein is CASSLGQGNTEAFF. The chain links TRBV3-1 (or the pseudogene TRBV3-2) to TRBJ1-1; 8 nucleotides match TRBD1. With 6 bases clipped from V and 1 base from J, the junction kept 4 bases outside the gene matches. CDR3 length equals 14 residues. CDR1 and CDR2 (germline): LGHDT, YNNKEL (reference sequence).